This T cell receptor beta chain was found in a study of T cells in Graves' hyperthyroidism and ophthalmopathy. Diagnosis relied on clinical symptoms, serum thyroxine and TRAb, thyroid ultrasound and orbital computed tomography. Amplified TCR beta CDR3 regions came from RNA transcripts. During a first-round RT-PCR of the TCR CDR3, the HTBI primer set was used. Using its own MiXCR run on the multiplex PCR reads, TCRdb lists one record per CDR3 protein. The sample holds over 250,000 distinct CDR3 sequences, 15% to 20% seen once. V lost 6 bases and J 9 bases, leaving 17 bases between the germline ends. This CDR3 is 13 amino acids long. Per germline, CDR1 SGHAT and CDR2 FQNNGV.

The specimen sequenced was blood. The TCR comes from a woman aged 55-69 years with Graves' ophthalmopathy. This chain joins TRBV11-2 and TRBJ1-1, with D possibly TRBD1 on 5 matching bases. This chain's CDR3 is CASSYDRGSKAFF. The CDR3 DNA follows: TGTGCCAGCAGTTATGACCGGGGCTCGAAAGCTTTCTTT.